Presented here are 2 T cell receptor beta chains from one specimen sequenced in a study of T cell responses to AZD1222 COVID-19 vaccine. The table came from immunoSEQ multiplex PCR; TCRdb's copy has only in-frame clones and leaves some out. The repertoire has about 120,000 clones, more than 70% of them found once; the top ten carry roughly 15%. The input for sequencing was peripheral blood, taken 28 days after the second AZD1222 dose. The origin of the receptors is an adult who received the AZD1222 COVID-19 vaccine.

The rearrangement uses TRBV5-4 and TRBJ2-3, with 10 nucleotides matching TRBD2. This CDR3 spans 15 amino acids. Germline-derived CDR1 and CDR2 are SGHNT and YYREEE (reference sequence). The junction had 2 bases not matched to a gene; V was cut back by 2 bases and J by 2 bases. The CDR3 spells CASSLAGGFTDTQYF. The CDR3 DNA follows: TGTGCCAGCAGCTTAGCGGGAGGGTTCACAGATACGCAGTATTTT.

This chain links TRBV29-1 with TRBJ2-7, with 8 positions matching TRBD1. The CDR3 sequence is 12 residues long. Unmatched junction bases numbered 7, after V lost 6 bases and J lost 6 bases. CDR1 SQVTM and CDR2 ANQGSEA come from the germline V gene. This CDR3 reads CSVTTGASEQYF. As DNA, the CDR3 is TGCAGCGTAACGACAGGGGCCAGCGAGCAGTACTTC.